This TCR beta chain was captured by sequencing in a study of low-dose radiotherapy and immunotherapy resistance in tumors. In the study overall: A total of 13 Gy over 26 weeks was given to Cohort 2 as 1 Gy per fraction every two weeks. At a dose of 200 mg/m2, intravenous cyclophosphamide was given every two weeks, one day before radiation and immunotherapy. For four cycles from cycle 1 day 1, patients took 300 mg oral aspirin daily.

First-strand cDNA used TRAV- and TRBV-specific primers, covering alpha and beta chains. TCRs underwent 15 to 25 PCR cycles of amplification with a constant-region primer and V-primer adapter. TCRdb reanalysed the reads using MiXCR and keeps one entry per CDR3 protein. The table includes some 13,000 distinct CDR3 sequences, roughly 75% detected once. About this clonotype itself: At one end, the junction sequence differs from germline, possibly due to a read error.

The CDR3 consists of 18 residues. Germline CDR1 is SGHRS and CDR2 is YFSETQ. The sequence derives from a human donor with advanced metastatic prostate, ovarian, gallbladder or colorectal cancer (not recorded which). This table probably holds off-target reads from a library built for another chain. This sequence joins TRBV5-1 and TRBJ2-3; 11 bases line up with TRBD2. The CDR3 DNA reads TGTGCCAGCAGCCCAATAAGTGGGGCTAGCGGGGGGACAGATACGCAGTATTTT. Its protein is CASSPISGASGGTDTQYF.